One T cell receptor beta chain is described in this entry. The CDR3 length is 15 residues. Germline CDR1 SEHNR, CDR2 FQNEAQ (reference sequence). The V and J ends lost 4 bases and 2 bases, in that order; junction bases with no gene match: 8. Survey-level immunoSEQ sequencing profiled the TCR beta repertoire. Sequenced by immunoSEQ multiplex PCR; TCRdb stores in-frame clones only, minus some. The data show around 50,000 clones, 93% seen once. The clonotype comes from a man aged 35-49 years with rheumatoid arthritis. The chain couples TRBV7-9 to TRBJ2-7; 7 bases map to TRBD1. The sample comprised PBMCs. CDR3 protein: CASSWMTGTPYEQYF. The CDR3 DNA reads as TGTGCCAGCAGCTGGATGACAGGGACGCCCTACGAGCAGTACTTC. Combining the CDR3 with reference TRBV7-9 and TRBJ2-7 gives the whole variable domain DTGVSQNPRHKITKRGQNVTFRCDPISEHNRLYWYRQTLGQGPEFLTYFQNEAQLEKSRLLSDRFSAERPKGSFSTLEIQRTEQGDSAMYLCASSWMTGTPYEQYFGPGTRLTVT.